The source of this TCR beta chain is a study of human T cells and chemical hapten exposure. Study as a whole: Patch tests delivered 0.01% DPC to the upper back and were evaluated at 6 days.

The V segment lost 6 bases and the J segment 6 bases; nucleotides outside the gene matches: 12. CDR1 and CDR2 from the germline V gene are MDHEN and SYDVKM. This CDR3 has 15 residues. This clonotype was seen ten or more times. MiXCR, applied by TCRdb to the RACE reads, yields one record per CDR3 protein. The data contain roughly 84,000 distinct CDR3 sequences, roughly 10% of them singletons. As for time point: patch test 3, about 24 weeks after DPC sensitization. Specified treatment: therapeutic diphenylcyclopropenone sensitization with weekly scalp DPC. The chain carries TRBV28 and TRBJ2-3; 7 nucleotides agree with TRBD1. This TCR was recovered from a woman between 50 and 59 years old with alopecia areata. Some clones in this sample may be carry-over from other donors' samples. The source was whole blood, collected in connection with sensitization to the hapten diphenylcyclopropenone (DPC). CDR3 nucleotide sequence: TGTGCCAGCAGCCCAGGGGGAGCAGGTCGGGATACGCAGTATTTT. It specifies CASSPGGAGRDTQYF.